The TCR beta chain under discussion was sequenced for a study of T cell responses to AZD1222 COVID-19 vaccine. Findings of the study overall: Repertoires were sampled only after the peak T cell response.

Comment on this clone: Its antigen is still unknown.

The CDR3 sequence is 16 residues long. With 2 bases clipped from V and 1 base from J, the junction kept 2 bases outside the gene matches. Germline values: CDR1 SEHNR, CDR2 FQNEAQ (reference sequence). The table came from immunoSEQ multiplex PCR; TCRdb's copy has only in-frame clones and leaves some out. The sample gives approximately 190,000 clones, 94% of which show up once; over 7.5% is in the top ten. This sequence was found in an adult in good health. This specimen consisted of peripheral blood, obtained on day 0 of AZD1222 vaccination. The chain links TRBV7-9 to TRBJ2-1, with 10 bases matching TRBD2. CDR3 DNA: TGTGCCAGCAGCTTACTACTAGCGGGATCCTACAATGAGCAGTTCTTC. Its protein is CASSLLLAGSYNEQFF.